The clone carrying this T cell receptor beta chain was detected ten times or more. The antigen remains undetermined. CDR1 MDHEN and CDR2 SYDVKM come from the germline V gene. The CDR3 runs 15 residues. V shed 6 bases and J shed 0 bases, with 15 bases lying between them. The sample originates from a study of response to subunit inactivated influenza vaccine. Regarding the study as a whole: Few additional T cells are recruited per seasonal influenza vaccination, authors suggested.

TCRdb itself ran the RT-PCR reads through MiXCR, one entry per CDR3 protein. Of 450,000 to 600,000 distinct CDR3 sequences in the sample, approximately 7.7% were seen once. The V gene is TRBV28, the J gene TRBJ2-7; maybe TRBD1 (6 bases). The sequence was obtained from a man between 50 and 69 years old who received an inactivated influenza vaccine. This sample comprised PBMCs from blood, obtained around 25 months after vaccination. In nucleotides, the CDR3 is TGTGCCAGCAGACTACTCCGGGACAACTCCTACGAGCAGTACTTC. Amino acids: CASRLLRDNSYEQYF.